This TCR beta chain was captured by sequencing in a study of identical twins. This clonotype occurred a few times. Its antigen is unidentified. The length of the CDR3 is 14 residues. Between the trimmed V and J ends, which lost 2 bases and 4 bases, there was a span of 9 bases. General study results and limits: Excess low generation probability was seen in twin-shared out-of-frame alpha sequences.

TCRdb ran MiXCR on the 5' RACE reads and lists one entry per CDR3 protein. The table has 450,000 or so distinct CDR3 sequences, 20% to 25% seen once. These data also formed part of another study, on T cells expressing NK-cell markers.

This receptor was obtained from a woman under 30 in good health. Source material: CD4+ T cells sorted from blood. The J gene is TRBJ1-3, the V gene TRBV12-3 or TRBV12-4, with D unresolved. The CDR3 coding sequence is TGTGCCAGCAGTTTATCTCCAGCCGGAAACACCATATATTTT. Translated: CASSLSPAGNTIYF.